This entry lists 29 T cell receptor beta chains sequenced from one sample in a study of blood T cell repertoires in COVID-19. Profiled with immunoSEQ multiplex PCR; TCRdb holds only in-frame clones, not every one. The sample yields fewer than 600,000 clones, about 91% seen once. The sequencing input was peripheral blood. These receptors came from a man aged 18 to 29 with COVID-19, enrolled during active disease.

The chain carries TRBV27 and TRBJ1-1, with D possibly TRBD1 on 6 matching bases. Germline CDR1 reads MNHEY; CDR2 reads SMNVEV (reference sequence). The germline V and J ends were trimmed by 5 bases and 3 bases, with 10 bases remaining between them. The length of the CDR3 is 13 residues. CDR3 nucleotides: TGTGCCAGCAGTAGGGGGAGGGACACTGAAGCTTTCTTT. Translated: CASSRGRDTEAFF.

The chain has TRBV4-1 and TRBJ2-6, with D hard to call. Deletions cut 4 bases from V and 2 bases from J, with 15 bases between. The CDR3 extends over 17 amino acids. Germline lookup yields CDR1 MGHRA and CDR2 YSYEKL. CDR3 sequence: CASSPRVEMTGANVLTF. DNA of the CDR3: TGCGCCAGCAGCCCCCGCGTGGAGATGACTGGGGCCAACGTCCTGACTTTC.

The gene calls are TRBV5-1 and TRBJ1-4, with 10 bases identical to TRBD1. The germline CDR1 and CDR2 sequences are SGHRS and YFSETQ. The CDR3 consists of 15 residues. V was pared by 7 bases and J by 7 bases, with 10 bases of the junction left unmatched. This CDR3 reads CASCGTGVAGEKLFF. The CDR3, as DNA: TGCGCCAGCTGCGGGACAGGGGTTGCGGGTGAAAAACTGTTTTTT.

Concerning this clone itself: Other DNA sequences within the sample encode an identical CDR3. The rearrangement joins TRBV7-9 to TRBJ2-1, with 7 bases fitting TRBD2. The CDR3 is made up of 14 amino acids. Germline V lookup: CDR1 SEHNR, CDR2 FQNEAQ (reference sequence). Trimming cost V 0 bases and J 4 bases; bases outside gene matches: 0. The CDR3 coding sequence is TGTGCCAGCAGCTTAGCGGGGGGGTACAATGAGCAGTTCTTC. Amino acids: CASSLAGGYNEQFF.

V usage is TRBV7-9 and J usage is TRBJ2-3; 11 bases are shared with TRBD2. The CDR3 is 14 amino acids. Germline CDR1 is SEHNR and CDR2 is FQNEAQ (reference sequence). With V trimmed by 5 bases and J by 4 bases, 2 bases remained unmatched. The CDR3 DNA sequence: TGTGCCAGCAGCCCTAGCGGGAGGTCAGATACGCAGTATTTT. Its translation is CASSPSGRSDTQYF.

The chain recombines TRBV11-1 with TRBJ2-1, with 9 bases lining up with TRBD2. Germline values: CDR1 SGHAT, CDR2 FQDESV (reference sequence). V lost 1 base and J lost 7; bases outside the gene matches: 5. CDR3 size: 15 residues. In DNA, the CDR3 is TGTGCCAGCAGCTTAGGCGGGGGGGGCGGGAATGAGCAGTTCTTC. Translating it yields CASSLGGGGGNEQFF.

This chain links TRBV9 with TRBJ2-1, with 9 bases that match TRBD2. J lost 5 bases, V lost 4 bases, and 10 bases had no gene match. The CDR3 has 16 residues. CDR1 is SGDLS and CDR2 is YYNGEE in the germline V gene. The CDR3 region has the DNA TGTGCCAGCAGCCCTCTAGTTAGCGGGAGAAACAATGAGCAGTTCTTC. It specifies CASSPLVSGRNNEQFF.

In DNA, the CDR3 is TGTGCCAGCAGTTACCTACCGGGGGAAGGAAGCACTGAAGCTTTCTTT. Residues: CASSYLPGEGSTEAFF. This rearrangement joins TRBV6-5 to TRBJ1-1; maybe TRBD1 (5 bases). V was shortened by 2 bases and J by 4 bases, with 17 bases between the two germline ends. The CDR3 has 16 residues. Germline CDR1 and CDR2: MNHEY and SVGAGI.

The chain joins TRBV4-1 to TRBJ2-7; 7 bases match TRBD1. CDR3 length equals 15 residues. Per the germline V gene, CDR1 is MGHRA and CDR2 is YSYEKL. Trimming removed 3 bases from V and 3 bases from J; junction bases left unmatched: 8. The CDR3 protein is CASSHLPGQNYEQYF. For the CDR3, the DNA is TGCGCCAGCAGCCACCTCCCGGGACAGAACTACGAGCAGTACTTC.

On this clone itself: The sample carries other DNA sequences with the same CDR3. CDR3 sequence reads: CASSLSAGRETQYF. The CDR3 coding sequence is TGCGCCAGCAGCTTGTCGGCGGGGCGGGAGACCCAGTACTTC. V usage is TRBV5-1 and J usage is TRBJ2-5; D is perhaps TRBD2 (6 bases). This CDR3 has 14 residues. Trimming took off 1 base at V and 5 bases at J, with 12 bases between the two ends. Germline CDR1 reads SGHRS; CDR2 reads YFSETQ.

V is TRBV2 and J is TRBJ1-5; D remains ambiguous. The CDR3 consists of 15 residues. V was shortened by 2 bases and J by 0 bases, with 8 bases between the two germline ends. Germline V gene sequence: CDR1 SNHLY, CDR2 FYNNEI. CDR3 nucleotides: TGTGCCAGCAGTGAACAGACTTATAGCAATCAGCCCCAGCATTTT. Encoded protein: CASSEQTYSNQPQHF.

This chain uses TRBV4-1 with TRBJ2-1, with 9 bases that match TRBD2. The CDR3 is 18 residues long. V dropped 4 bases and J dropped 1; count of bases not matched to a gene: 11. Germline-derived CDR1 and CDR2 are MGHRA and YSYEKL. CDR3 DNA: TGCGCCAGCAGCCGCCATGCTATAGCGGGAGAATCCTACAATGAGCAGTTCTTC. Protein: CASSRHAIAGESYNEQFF.

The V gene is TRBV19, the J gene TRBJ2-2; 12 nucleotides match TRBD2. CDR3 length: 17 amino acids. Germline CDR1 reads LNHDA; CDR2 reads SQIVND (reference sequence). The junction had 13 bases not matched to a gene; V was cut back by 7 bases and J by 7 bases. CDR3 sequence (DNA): TGTGCCAGTATTGAGGCTAGCGGGAGGGCCCTCGGCGGGGAGCTGTTTTTT. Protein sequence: CASIEASGRALGGELFF. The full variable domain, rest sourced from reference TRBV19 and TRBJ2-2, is DGGITQSPKYLFRKEGQNVTLSCEQNLNHDAMYWYRQDPGQGLRLIYYSQIVNDFQKGDIAEGYSVSREKKESFPLTVTSAQKNPTAFYLCASIEASGRALGGELFFGEGSRLTVL.

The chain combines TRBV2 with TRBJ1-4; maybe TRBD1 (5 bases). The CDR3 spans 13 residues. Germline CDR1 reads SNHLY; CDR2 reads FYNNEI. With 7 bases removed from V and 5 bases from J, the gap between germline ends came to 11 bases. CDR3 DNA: TGTGCCAGCACGGGGGGAGCAAATGAAAAACTGTTTTTT. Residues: CASTGGANEKLFF. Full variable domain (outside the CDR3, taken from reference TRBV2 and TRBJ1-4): EPEVTQTPSHQVTQMGQEVILRCVPISNHLYFYWYRQILGQKVEFLVSFYNNEISEKSEIFDDQFSVERPDGSNFTLKIRSTKLEDSAMYFCASTGGANEKLFFGSGTQLSVL.

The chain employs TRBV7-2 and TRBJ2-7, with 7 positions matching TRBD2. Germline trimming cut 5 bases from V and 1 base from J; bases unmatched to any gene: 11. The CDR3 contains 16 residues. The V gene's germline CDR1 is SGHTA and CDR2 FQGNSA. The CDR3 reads CASSPMVTSDSYEQYF. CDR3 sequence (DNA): TGTGCCAGCAGCCCAATGGTCACTAGCGATTCCTACGAGCAGTACTTC.

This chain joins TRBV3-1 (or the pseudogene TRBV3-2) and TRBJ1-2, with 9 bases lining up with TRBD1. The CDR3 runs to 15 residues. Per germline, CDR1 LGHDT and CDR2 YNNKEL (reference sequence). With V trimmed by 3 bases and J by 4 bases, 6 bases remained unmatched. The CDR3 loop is CASSQRSGQGYGYTF. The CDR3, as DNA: TGTGCCAGCAGCCAGAGATCGGGACAGGGCTATGGCTACACCTTC.

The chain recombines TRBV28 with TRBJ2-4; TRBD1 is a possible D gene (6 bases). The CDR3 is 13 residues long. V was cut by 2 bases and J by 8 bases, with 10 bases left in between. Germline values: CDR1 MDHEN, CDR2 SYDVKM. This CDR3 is CASSLEQGYIQYF. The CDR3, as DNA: TGTGCCAGCAGTTTAGAACAGGGATACATTCAGTACTTC.

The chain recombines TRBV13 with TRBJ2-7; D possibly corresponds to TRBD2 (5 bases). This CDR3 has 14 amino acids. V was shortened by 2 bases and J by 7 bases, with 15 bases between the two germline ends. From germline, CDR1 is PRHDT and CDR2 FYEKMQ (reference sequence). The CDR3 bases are TGTGCCAGCAGCTTACGGGCTCTTCCGGGGGAGCAGTACTTC. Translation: CASSLRALPGEQYF.

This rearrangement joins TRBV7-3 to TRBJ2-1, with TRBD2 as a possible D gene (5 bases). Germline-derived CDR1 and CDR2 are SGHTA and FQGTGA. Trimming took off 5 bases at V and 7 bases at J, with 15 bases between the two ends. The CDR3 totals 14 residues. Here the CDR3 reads CASSPSLASNEQFF. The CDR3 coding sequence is TGTGCCAGCAGCCCCTCCTTAGCGTCTAATGAGCAGTTCTTC.

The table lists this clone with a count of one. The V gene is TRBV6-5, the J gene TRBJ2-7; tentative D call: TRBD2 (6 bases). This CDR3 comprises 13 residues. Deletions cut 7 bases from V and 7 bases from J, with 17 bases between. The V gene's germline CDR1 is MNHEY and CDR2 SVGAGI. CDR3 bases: TGTGCCAGCACCACATTCCCCGGAGGGGAGCAGTACTTC. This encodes CASTTFPGGEQYF.

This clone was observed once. As DNA, the CDR3 is TGTGCCAGCAGTTCCGGCGAGGGGGAACATGAAAAACTGTTTTTT. Its protein product is CASSSGEGEHEKLFF. The chain joins TRBV27 to TRBJ1-4, with TRBD1 as a possible D gene (6 bases). The ends were cut back, 4 bases at V and 6 bases at J, with 15 bases in the middle. The V gene's germline CDR1 is MNHEY and CDR2 SMNVEV (reference sequence). The CDR3 spans 15 residues.

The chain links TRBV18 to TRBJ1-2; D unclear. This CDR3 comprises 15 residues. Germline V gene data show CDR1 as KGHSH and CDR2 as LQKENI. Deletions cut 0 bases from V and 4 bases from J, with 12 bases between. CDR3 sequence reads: CASSPPSSTGYGYTF. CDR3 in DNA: TGTGCCAGCTCACCACCGTCCTCTACGGGCTATGGCTACACCTTC.

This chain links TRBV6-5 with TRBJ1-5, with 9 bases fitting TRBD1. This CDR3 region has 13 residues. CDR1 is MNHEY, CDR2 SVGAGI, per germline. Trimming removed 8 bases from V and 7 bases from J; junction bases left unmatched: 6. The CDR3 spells CASRDREGQPQHF. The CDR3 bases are TGTGCCAGCCGGGACAGGGAGGGCCAGCCCCAGCATTTT.

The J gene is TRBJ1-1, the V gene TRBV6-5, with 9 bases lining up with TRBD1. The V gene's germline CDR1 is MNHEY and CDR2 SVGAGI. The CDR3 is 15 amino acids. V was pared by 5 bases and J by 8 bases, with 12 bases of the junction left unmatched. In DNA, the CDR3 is TGTGCCAGCAGTCAGGATGAGACAGGGGGTGGAGAAGCTTTCTTT. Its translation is CASSQDETGGGEAFF.

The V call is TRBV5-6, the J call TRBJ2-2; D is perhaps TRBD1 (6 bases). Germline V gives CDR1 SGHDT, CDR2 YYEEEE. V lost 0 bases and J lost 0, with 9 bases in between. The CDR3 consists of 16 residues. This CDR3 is CASSLAQGTNTGELFF. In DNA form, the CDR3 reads TGTGCCAGCAGCTTGGCTCAGGGGACGAACACCGGGGAGCTGTTTTTT.

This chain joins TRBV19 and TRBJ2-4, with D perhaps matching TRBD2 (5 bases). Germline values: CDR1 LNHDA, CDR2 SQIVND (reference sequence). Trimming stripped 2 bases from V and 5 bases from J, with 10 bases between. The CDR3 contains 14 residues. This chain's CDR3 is CASSITEAQNIQYF. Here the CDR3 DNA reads TGTGCCAGTAGTATAACGGAGGCCCAAAACATTCAGTACTTC.

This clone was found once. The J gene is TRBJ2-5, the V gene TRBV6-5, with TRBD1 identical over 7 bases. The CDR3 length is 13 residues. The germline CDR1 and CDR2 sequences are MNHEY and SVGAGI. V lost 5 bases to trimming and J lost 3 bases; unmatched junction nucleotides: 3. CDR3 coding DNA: TGTGCCAGCAGTACCACAGGGGAAGAGACCCAGTACTTC. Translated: CASSTTGEETQYF.

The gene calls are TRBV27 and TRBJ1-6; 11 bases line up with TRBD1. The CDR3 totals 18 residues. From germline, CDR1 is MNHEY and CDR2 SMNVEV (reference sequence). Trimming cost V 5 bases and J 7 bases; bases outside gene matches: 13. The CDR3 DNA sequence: TGTGCCAGCAGTCAAGAGGGACAGGGGGGTCTGGTAAATTCACCCCTCCACTTT. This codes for CASSQEGQGGLVNSPLHF.

Written as DNA, the CDR3 is TGTGCCAGCAGTACCCTAGACAGGGGATATGGCTACACCTTC. It yields the protein CASSTLDRGYGYTF. The V and J genes are TRBV27 and TRBJ1-2; 8 bases fit TRBD1. Trimming took 5 bases from V and 5 from J; bases not matched to a gene: 7. Germline-derived CDR1 and CDR2 are MNHEY and SMNVEV (reference sequence). The CDR3 has 14 residues.